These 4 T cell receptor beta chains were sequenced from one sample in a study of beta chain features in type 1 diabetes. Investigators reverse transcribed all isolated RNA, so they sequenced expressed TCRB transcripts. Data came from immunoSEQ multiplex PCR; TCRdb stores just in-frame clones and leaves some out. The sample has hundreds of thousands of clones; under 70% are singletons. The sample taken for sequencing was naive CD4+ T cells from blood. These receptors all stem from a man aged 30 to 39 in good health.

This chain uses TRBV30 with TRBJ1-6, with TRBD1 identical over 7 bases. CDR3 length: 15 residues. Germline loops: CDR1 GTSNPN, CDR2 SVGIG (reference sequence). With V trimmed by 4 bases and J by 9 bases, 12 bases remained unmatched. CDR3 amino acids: CAWTRLRDRFSPLHF. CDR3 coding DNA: TGTGCCTGGACGAGGCTACGGGACAGATTTTCACCCCTCCACTTT.

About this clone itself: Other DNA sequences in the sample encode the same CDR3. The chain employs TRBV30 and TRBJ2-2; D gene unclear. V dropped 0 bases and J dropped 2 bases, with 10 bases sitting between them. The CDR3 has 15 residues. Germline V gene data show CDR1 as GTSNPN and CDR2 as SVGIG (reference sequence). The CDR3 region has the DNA TGTGCCTGGAGTGTAGGGCAGACTAACACCGGGGAGCTGTTTTTT. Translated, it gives CAWSVGQTNTGELFF.

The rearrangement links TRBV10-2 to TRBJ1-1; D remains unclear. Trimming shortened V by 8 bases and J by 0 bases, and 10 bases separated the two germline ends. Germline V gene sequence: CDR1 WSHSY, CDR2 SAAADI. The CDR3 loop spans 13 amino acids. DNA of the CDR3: TGCGCCAGCTCTAAGGCAATGAACACTGAAGCTTTCTTT. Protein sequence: CASSKAMNTEAFF.

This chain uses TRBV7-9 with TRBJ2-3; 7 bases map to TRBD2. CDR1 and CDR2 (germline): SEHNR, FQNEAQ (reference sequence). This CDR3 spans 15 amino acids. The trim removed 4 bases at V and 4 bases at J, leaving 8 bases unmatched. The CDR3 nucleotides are TGTGCCAGCAGCTCCCCGCAGCGGGGTCCAGATACGCAGTATTTT. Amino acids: CASSSPQRGPDTQYF.